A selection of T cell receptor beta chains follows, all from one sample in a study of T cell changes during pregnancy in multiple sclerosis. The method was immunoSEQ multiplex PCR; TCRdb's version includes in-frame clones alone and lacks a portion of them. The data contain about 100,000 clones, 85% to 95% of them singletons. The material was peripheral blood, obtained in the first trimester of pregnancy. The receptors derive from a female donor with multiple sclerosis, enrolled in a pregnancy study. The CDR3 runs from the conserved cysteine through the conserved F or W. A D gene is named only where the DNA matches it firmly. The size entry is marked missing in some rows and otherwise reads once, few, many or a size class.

DNA: TGTGCCAGCAGCTTAAGTCTGGGCCCGCAAGAGACCCAGTACTTC
CDR3: CASSLSLGPQETQYF
V: TRBV11-3
J: TRBJ2-5
size: once
D: NA

DNA: TGTGCCAGCAAGACAGGTTACGGAAACACCATATATTTT
CDR3: CASKTGYGNTIYF
V: TRBV19
J: TRBJ1-3
size: once
D: NA

DNA: TGTGCCAGCAGCTTAGGACTAGCAAAAACCTACGAGCAGTACTTC
CDR3: CASSLGLAKTYEQYF
V: TRBV11-2
J: TRBJ2-7
size: once
D: TRBD2

DNA: TGTGCCAGCAGACTGACTAGCGGGGTCTACAATGAGCAGTTCTTC
CDR3: CASRLTSGVYNEQFF
V: TRBV6-5
J: TRBJ2-1
size: NA
D: TRBD2

DNA: TGTGCCAGCAGCTTAGGGACAGGGGTGAATGCTTTCTTT
CDR3: CASSLGTGVNAFF
V: TRBV7-9
J: TRBJ1-1
size: NA
D: TRBD1

DNA: TGTGCCAGCAGTCCCCCGGGACTAGCGGTCAGGTCGAGTGAGCAGTTCTTC
CDR3: CASSPPGLAVRSSEQFF
V: TRBV27
J: TRBJ2-1
size: NA
D: TRBD2

DNA: TGTGCCAGCAGCCTCACAGGGGGCGGTGGGAATCAGCCCCAGCATTTT
CDR3: CASSLTGGGGNQPQHF
V: TRBV11-2
J: TRBJ1-5
size: NA
D: TRBD1

DNA: TGCAGCGTTGTGTTCCCCCAGGGTTCCGGGGAGCTGTTTTTT
CDR3: CSVVFPQGSGELFF
V: TRBV29-1
J: TRBJ2-2
size: NA
D: NA

DNA: TGTGCCAGTAGTATAGGGGGCAGGGAGACCCAGTACTTC
CDR3: CASSIGGRETQYF
V: TRBV19
J: TRBJ2-5
size: NA
D: NA

DNA: TGTGCCAGCAGTTTCGGCAGGGGGCCTTTGAACACTGAAGCTTTCTTT
CDR3: CASSFGRGPLNTEAFF
V: TRBV27
J: TRBJ1-1
size: NA
D: TRBD1

DNA: TGTGCCAGCTCACGAGGAGCAAGGGAGACCCAGTACTTC
CDR3: CASSRGARETQYF
V: TRBV18
J: TRBJ2-5
size: NA
D: NA

DNA: TGTGCCAGCACTCTATCTGGTAATGAGCAGTTCTTC
CDR3: CASTLSGNEQFF
V: TRBV5-4
J: TRBJ2-1
size: NA
D: NA

DNA: TGCGCCAGCAGCCAACCCTCAGGTTCCCAAGGGGATGAGCAGTTCTTC
CDR3: CASSQPSGSQGDEQFF
V: TRBV4-1
J: TRBJ2-1
size: NA
D: NA

DNA: TGCGCCAGCAGCTTGGGACAGTACAATGAGCAGTTCTTC
CDR3: CASSLGQYNEQFF
V: TRBV5-1
J: TRBJ2-1
size: once
D: NA

DNA: TGTGCCAGCAGTAAGCACGGACAGGGGAGGGGCAATCAGCCTCAGCATTTT
CDR3: CASSKHGQGRGNQPQHF
V: TRBV2
J: TRBJ1-5
size: NA
D: TRBD1

DNA: TGTGCCAGCAGTTACTCGGGACAAAACTACGAGCAGTACTTC
CDR3: CASSYSGQNYEQYF
V: TRBV6-5
J: TRBJ2-7
size: NA
D: NA

DNA: TGTGCCAGCAGCCGCACAGGATCGAGCACTGAAGCTTTCTTT
CDR3: CASSRTGSSTEAFF
V: TRBV7-9
J: TRBJ1-1
size: NA
D: NA

DNA: TGTGCCAGCAGCTTAGGTCTAGCGGGGACCGGGGAGCTGTTTTTT
CDR3: CASSLGLAGTGELFF
V: TRBV7-6
J: TRBJ2-2
size: NA
D: TRBD2

DNA: TGTGCCAGCAGCTTACGACTAGCGGGAGTTGGGGAGACCCAGTACTTC
CDR3: CASSLRLAGVGETQYF
V: TRBV7-9
J: TRBJ2-5
size: NA
D: TRBD2

DNA: TGTGCCAGCAGCTCCCCGGGCGGGTCGACCTACGAGCAGTACTTC
CDR3: CASSSPGGSTYEQYF
V: TRBV13
J: TRBJ2-7
size: NA
D: NA

DNA: TGTGCCAGCAGTGAAGCACAGGGCTCTGAAGCTTTCTTT
CDR3: CASSEAQGSEAFF
V: TRBV6-4
J: TRBJ1-1
size: few
D: NA

DNA: TGTGCCAGCAGCCCGGCAGGGGGCTTGACGGGCTACACCTTC
CDR3: CASSPAGGLTGYTF
V: TRBV27
J: TRBJ1-2
size: NA
D: TRBD1

DNA: TGTGCCAGCAGGCAAACAGGGGATTCACCCCTCCACTTT
CDR3: CASRQTGDSPLHF
V: TRBV5-6
J: TRBJ1-6
size: NA
D: TRBD1

DNA: TGTGCCAGCAGTTCACCGGGACTAGCGGGAAACGACGAGCAGTACTTC
CDR3: CASSSPGLAGNDEQYF
V: TRBV27
J: TRBJ2-7
size: NA
D: TRBD2

DNA: TGTGCCAGTAGTACTGGACAGGGGTTCTACGAGCAGTACTTC
CDR3: CASSTGQGFYEQYF
V: TRBV19
J: TRBJ2-7
size: NA
D: TRBD1

DNA: TGTGCCAGCAGCCAAGCTTCGGGACTTTACACAGATACGCAGTATTTT
CDR3: CASSQASGLYTDTQYF
V: TRBV14
J: TRBJ2-3
size: few
D: NA

DNA: TGCAGCGCCCTGATAGGGACAGACTATGGCTACACCTTC
CDR3: CSALIGTDYGYTF
V: TRBV29-1
J: TRBJ1-2
size: NA
D: TRBD1

DNA: TGTGCCAGTAGGAAATGGGCGGGGAGCTCCTACGAGCAGTACTTC
CDR3: CASRKWAGSSYEQYF
V: TRBV19
J: TRBJ2-7
size: once
D: NA

DNA: TGCAGCGTTGTTAGCGGGGAGCTGTTTTTT
CDR3: CSVVSGELFF
V: TRBV29-1
J: TRBJ2-2
size: NA
D: NA

DNA: TGCGCCAGCCACAGGGGAAGCAATCAGCCCCAGCATTTT
CDR3: CASHRGSNQPQHF
V: TRBV10-1
J: TRBJ1-5
size: NA
D: TRBD1

DNA: TGTGCCAGCAGCTTAGTGGTGGGGCTGGGTTACGAGCAGTACTTC
CDR3: CASSLVVGLGYEQYF
V: TRBV7-2
J: TRBJ2-7
size: NA
D: NA

DNA: TGTGCCAGCAGCCCCCAGAGCGGAGGCACAGATACGCAGTATTTT
CDR3: CASSPQSGGTDTQYF
V: TRBV7-9
J: TRBJ2-3
size: NA
D: NA

DNA: TGTGCCAGCAGTTACGACAGGGTCTACACCGGGGAGCTGTTTTTT
CDR3: CASSYDRVYTGELFF
V: TRBV5-4
J: TRBJ2-2
size: NA
D: TRBD1

DNA: TGCGCCAGCAGCCAAGAGAGGACAGGGTCCTACGAGCAGTACTTC
CDR3: CASSQERTGSYEQYF
V: TRBV4-3
J: TRBJ2-7
size: NA
D: TRBD1

DNA: TGCAGCCTCTCCGGGGGGACTGGCTACACCTTC
CDR3: CSLSGGTGYTF
V: TRBV29-1
J: TRBJ1-2
size: once
D: NA

DNA: TGTGCCCGCCGGTTAGGGGGGGCAGCTGGGGCCAACGTCCTGACTTTC
CDR3: CARRLGGAAGANVLTF
V: TRBV30
J: TRBJ2-6
size: NA
D: NA

DNA: TGTGCCAGCAGCTTCTCGGCGGGGGAGGGCTCCTACAATGAGCAGTTCTTC
CDR3: CASSFSAGEGSYNEQFF
V: TRBV5-6
J: TRBJ2-1
size: NA
D: TRBD2